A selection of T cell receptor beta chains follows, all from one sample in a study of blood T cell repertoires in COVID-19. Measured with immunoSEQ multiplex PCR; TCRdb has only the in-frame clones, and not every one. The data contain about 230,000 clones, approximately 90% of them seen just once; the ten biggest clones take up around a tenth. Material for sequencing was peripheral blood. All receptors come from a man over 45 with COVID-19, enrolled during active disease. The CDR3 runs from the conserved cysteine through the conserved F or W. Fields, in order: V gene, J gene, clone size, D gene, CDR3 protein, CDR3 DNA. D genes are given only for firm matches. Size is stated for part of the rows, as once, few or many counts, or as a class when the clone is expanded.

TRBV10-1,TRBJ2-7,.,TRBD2,CASSVSSGRAEQYF,TGCGCCAGCAGTGTGTCTAGCGGGAGGGCCGAGCAGTACTTC
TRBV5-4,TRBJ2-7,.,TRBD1,CASSPRKTGVPYEQYF,TGTGCCAGCAGCCCAAGAAAGACAGGGGTCCCCTACGAGCAGTACTTC
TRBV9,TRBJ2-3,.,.,CASSFKAGGPTDTQYF,TGTGCCAGCAGCTTCAAGGCGGGTGGGCCGACAGATACGCAGTATTTT
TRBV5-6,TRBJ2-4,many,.,CASSSQGNIQYF,TGTGCCAGCAGTTCGCAGGGAAACATTCAGTACTTC
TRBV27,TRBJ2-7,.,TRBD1,CASSLKGQGGFYEQYF,TGTGCCAGCAGTTTAAAGGGACAGGGGGGATTCTACGAGCAGTACTTC
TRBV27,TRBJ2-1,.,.,CASSRTNYNEQFF,TGTGCCAGCAGTAGGACAAACTACAATGAGCAGTTCTTC
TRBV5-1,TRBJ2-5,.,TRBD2,CASSLDGTSGGRETQYF,TGCGCCAGCAGCTTGGACGGGACTAGCGGGGGGCGGGAGACCCAGTACTTC
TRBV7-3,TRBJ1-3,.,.,CASSSLGTRKILRNTIYF,TGTGCCAGCAGCTCCCTCGGGACAAGGAAGATCCTCAGAAACACCATTTATTTT
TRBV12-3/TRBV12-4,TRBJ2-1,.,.,CASSHNNEQFF,TGTGCCAGCAGTCACAACAATGAGCAGTTCTTC
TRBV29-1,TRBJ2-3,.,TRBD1,CSGGTGTDTQYF,TGCAGCGGGGGGACAGGGACAGATACGCAGTATTTT
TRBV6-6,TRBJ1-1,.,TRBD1,CASSRDSEAFF,TGTGCCAGCAGCAGGGACAGTGAAGCTTTCTTT
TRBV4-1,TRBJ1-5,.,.,CASSQEGGSWGRLPQHF,TGCGCCAGCAGCCAAGAAGGCGGGTCCTGGGGGAGGTTGCCCCAGCATTTT
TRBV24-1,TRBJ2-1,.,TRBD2,CATSDSTLGSGRANEQFF,TGTGCCACCAGTGATTCCACCTTAGGTAGCGGGAGGGCCAATGAGCAGTTCTTC
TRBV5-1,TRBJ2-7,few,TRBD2,CASSWGRGGAGEQYF,TGCGCCAGCAGCTGGGGCCGCGGGGGGGCCGGCGAGCAGTACTTC
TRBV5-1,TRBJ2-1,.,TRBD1,CASSTQGFVYNEQFF,TGCGCCAGCAGCACACAGGGGTTCGTCTACAATGAGCAGTTCTTC
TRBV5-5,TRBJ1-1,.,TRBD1,CASSSRDSSEAFF,TGTGCCAGCAGCTCACGGGACAGCAGTGAAGCTTTCTTT
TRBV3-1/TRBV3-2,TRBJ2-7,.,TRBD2,CASSQELAGYYEQYF,TGTGCCAGCAGCCAAGAATTAGCGGGTTACTACGAGCAGTACTTC
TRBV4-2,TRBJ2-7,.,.,CASSQDARGYEQYF,TGTGCCAGCAGCCAAGATGCCAGGGGTTACGAGCAGTACTTC
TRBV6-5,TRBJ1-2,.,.,CASGRGTDNYGYTF,TGTGCCAGCGGTAGGGGGACGGATAACTATGGCTACACCTTC
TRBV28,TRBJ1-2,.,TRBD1,CASSSPTGGAPGYTF,TGTGCCAGCAGTTCCCCGACAGGGGGCGCCCCGGGCTACACCTTC
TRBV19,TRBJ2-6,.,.,CASSSGFSGANVLTF,TGTGCCAGTAGTTCAGGGTTCTCTGGGGCCAACGTCCTGACTTTC
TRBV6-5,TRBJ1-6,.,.,CASSPNRDSPLHF,TGTGCCAGCAGTCCAAACAGGGATTCACCCCTCCACTTT
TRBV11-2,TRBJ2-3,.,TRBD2,CASSSNIAGTSLNF,TGTGCCAGCAGCTCCAACATAGCCGGGACTAGCTTAAATTTT
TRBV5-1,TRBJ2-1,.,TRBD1,CASSSGQGINEQFF,TGCGCCAGCAGCTCAGGACAGGGTATAAATGAGCAGTTCTTC
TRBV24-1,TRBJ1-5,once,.,CATSDRSPWPQHF,TGTGCCACCAGTGACAGGTCGCCTTGGCCCCAGCATTTT
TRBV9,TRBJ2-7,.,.,CASSVAGVAGYEQYF,TGTGCCAGCAGCGTAGCGGGAGTTGCGGGTTACGAGCAGTACTTC
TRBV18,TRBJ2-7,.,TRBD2,CASSPPAGSYEQYF,TGTGCCAGCTCACCCCCAGCGGGAAGCTACGAGCAGTACTTC
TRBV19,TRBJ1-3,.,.,CASGFGQSRNTIYF,TGTGCCAGCGGCTTCGGACAATCTCGAAACACCATATATTTT
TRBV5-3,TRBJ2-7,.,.,CARSLGQAYEQYF,TGTGCCAGAAGCTTGGGCCAGGCCTACGAGCAGTACTTC
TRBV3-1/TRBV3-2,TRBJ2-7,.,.,CASSPGVEPSYEQYF,TGTGCCAGCAGCCCGGGGGTAGAACCCTCCTACGAGCAGTACTTC
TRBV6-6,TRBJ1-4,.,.,CASSRPTSATNEKLFF,TGTGCCAGCAGTCGGCCGACATCCGCAACTAATGAAAAACTGTTTTTT
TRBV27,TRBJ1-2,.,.,CASSVASGDFAYGYTF,TGTGCCAGCAGCGTAGCCTCAGGGGATTTTGCGTATGGCTACACCTTC
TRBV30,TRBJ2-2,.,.,CAWTDRASPGELFF,TGTGCCTGGACGGACAGAGCCAGCCCCGGGGAGCTGTTTTTT
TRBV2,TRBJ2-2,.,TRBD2,CASRSGRNTGELFF,TGTGCCAGCAGGAGCGGGAGAAACACCGGGGAGCTGTTTTTT
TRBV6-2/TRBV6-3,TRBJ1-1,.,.,CASSSPTANTEAFF,TGTGCCAGCAGTTCGCCAACAGCGAACACTGAAGCTTTCTTT
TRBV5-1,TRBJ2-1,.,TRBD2,CASSFSGEAYNEQFF,TGCGCCAGCAGCTTTAGCGGGGAAGCCTACAATGAGCAGTTCTTC
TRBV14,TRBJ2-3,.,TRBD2,CASSQDTGGRTDTQYF,TGTGCCAGCAGCCAAGATACGGGGGGAAGGACAGATACGCAGTATTTT
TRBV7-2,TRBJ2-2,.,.,CASSPQGAGELFF,TGTGCCAGCAGCCCACAGGGCGCCGGGGAGCTGTTTTTT
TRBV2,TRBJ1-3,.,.,CASRSGNTIYF,TGTGCCAGCCGCTCTGGAAACACCATATATTTT
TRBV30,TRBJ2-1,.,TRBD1,CAWSVWTGRTSSYNEQFF,TGTGCCTGGAGTGTTTGGACAGGGCGAACGAGCTCCTACAATGAGCAGTTCTTC
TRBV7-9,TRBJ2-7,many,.,CASSPDSHEQYF,TGTGCCAGCAGCCCCGATAGCCACGAGCAGTACTTC